The 14 T cell receptor beta chains below come from one sample, sequenced in a study of T cells in Graves' hyperthyroidism and ophthalmopathy. From RNA transcripts, TCR beta CDR3 regions were amplified. First-round RT-PCR with HTBI primers amplified the TCR CDR3 region. TCRdb ran MiXCR on the multiplex PCR reads and lists one entry per CDR3 protein. The data show 300,000 to 450,000 distinct CDR3 sequences, around 18% seen once. Specimen: blood. These receptors all come from a woman aged 40 to 55 with Graves' ophthalmopathy.

The chain couples TRBV6-2 or TRBV6-3 to TRBJ2-7; D may match TRBD1 or TRBD2 (6 bases each). CDR3 length equals 15 residues. Germline lookup yields CDR1 MNHEY and CDR2 SVGEGT. V was cut by 8 bases and J by 3 bases, with 20 bases left in between. CDR3 DNA sequence: TGTGCCAGCGCACTAGCTCGCAGGGGATACTACGAGCAGTACTTC. It is translated as CASALARRGYYEQYF.

This clonotype has at least ten counts. V gene TRBV12-3 or TRBV12-4 combines with J gene TRBJ2-1, with TRBD2 identical over 10 bases. This CDR3 contains 15 residues. Trimming cost V 5 bases and J 4 bases; bases outside gene matches: 5. CDR3 nucleotide sequence: TGTGCCAGCAGTCGACTAGCGGGCGGTTACAATGAGCAGTTCTTC. Its translation is CASSRLAGGYNEQFF.

This clonotype was picked up a small number of times. The chain links TRBV29-1 to TRBJ2-7; D is undetermined. The CDR3 covers 13 residues. Germline V gene lookup returns CDR1 SQVTM and CDR2 ANQGSEA. V was cut by 4 bases and J by 6 bases, with 16 bases left in between. The CDR3 reads CSVVRSYGGEQYF. The CDR3 DNA reads TGCAGCGTTGTTAGATCTTACGGTGGCGAGCAGTACTTC.

This clonotype occurred many times. The V call is TRBV11-1, the J call TRBJ1-1; D not certain. Trimming pared 3 bases from V and 1 base from J, leaving 9 bases between. The CDR3 totals 14 residues. Germline V CDR1 and CDR2: SGHAT, FQDESV (reference sequence). CDR3 amino acids: CASSFSAGNTEAFF. CDR3 coding DNA: TGTGCCAGCAGCTTTTCCGCAGGGAACACTGAAGCTTTCTTT.

This clonotype was seen ten or more times. The chain links TRBV29-1 to TRBJ1-1, with D possibly being TRBD1 (6 bases). This CDR3 has 12 amino acids. From germline, CDR1 is SQVTM and CDR2 ANQGSEA. The CDR3 region has the DNA TGCAGAGCCAAGGGGGGAGACGATGAAGCTTTCTTT. Translation: CRAKGGDDEAFF. Full variable domain (remainder filled in from reference TRBV29-1 and TRBJ1-1): SAVISQKPSRDICQRGTSLTIQCQVDSQVTMMFWYRQQPGQSLTLIATANQGSEATYESGFVIDKFPISRPNLTFSTLTVSNMSPEDSSIYLCRAKGGDDEAFFGQGTRLTVV.

This clonotype was observed many times. This chain connects TRBV10-3 to TRBJ2-6, with 12 bases that match TRBD1. This CDR3 spans 17 amino acids. The junction had 7 bases not matched to a gene; V was cut back by 6 bases and J by 4 bases. Germline values: CDR1 ENHRY, CDR2 SYGVKD. The CDR3 DNA is TGTGCCATCAGCCCGGGACAGGGGGCGGAGGGGGCCAACGTCCTGACTTTC. The encoded protein is CAISPGQGAEGANVLTF.

This clonotype appeared once. CDR3 sequence: CASNLDREVQPQHF. CDR3 DNA sequence: TGTGCCAGCAACCTAGACAGGGAGGTTCAGCCCCAGCATTTT. V gene TRBV6-1 combines with J gene TRBJ1-5; 7 nucleotides align to TRBD1. Losses at the gene ends were 7 bases for V and 6 bases for J; bases not matched to a gene: 9. Germline CDR1 and CDR2: MNHNS and SASEGT. The CDR3 has 14 amino acids.

The chain carries TRBV27 and TRBJ1-5; perhaps TRBD1 as D (6 bases). Per germline, CDR1 MNHEY and CDR2 SMNVEV (reference sequence). The CDR3 is made up of 13 amino acids. The V gene lost 6 bases and the J gene lost 5 bases, with 11 bases spanning the gap. CDR3 DNA sequence: TGTGCCAGCAGCCACAGGGTTGATCAGCCCCAGCATTTT. Translating it yields CASSHRVDQPQHF.

This clonotype came up many times. This chain connects TRBV11-2 to TRBJ2-7; 8 bases are a match to TRBD1. The J segment lost 3 bases and the V segment lost 2 bases, leaving 3 bases of the junction unmatched. This CDR3 is 14 amino acids long. The germline V gene has CDR1 SGHAT and CDR2 FQNNGV. The CDR3 nucleotides are TGTGCCAGCAGCTTAAACAGGGGGGACTACGAGCAGTACTTC. Translation gives CASSLNRGDYEQYF.

The gene calls are TRBV19 and TRBJ2-5, with D possibly called TRBD1 or TRBD2 (5 bases each). Trimming pared 5 bases from V and 5 bases from J, leaving 12 bases between. From germline, CDR1 is LNHDA and CDR2 SQIVND (reference sequence). The CDR3 consists of 13 residues. CDR3 loop: CASSAGWGETQYF. CDR3 nucleotide sequence: TGTGCCAGTAGTGCCGGTTGGGGGGAGACCCAGTACTTC.

The J gene is TRBJ2-7, the V gene TRBV7-2; a weak D match, TRBD2 (6 bases). The CDR3 totals 15 residues. Between the trimmed V and J ends, which lost 5 bases and 2 bases, there was a span of 16 bases. CDR1 and CDR2 (germline): SGHTA, FQGNSA. CDR3 sequence (DNA): TGTGCCAGCAGCGCCCTAGCAGGAGGGACCTACGAGCAGTACTTC. Translation: CASSALAGGTYEQYF.

This clonotype was detected a few times. A read error may produce the germline difference seen at one junction end. The chain combines TRBV7-2 with TRBJ1-2; unclear D gene. The CDR3 spans 11 residues. Germline-derived CDR1 and CDR2 are SGHTA and FQGNSA. The CDR3 sequence: CAISSPTGYIF. DNA for the CDR3: TGTGCCATCAGCTCGCCGACGGGGTACATCTTC.

The chain links TRBV2 to TRBJ1-2, with D possibly TRBD1 on 5 matching bases. The ends were cut back, 5 bases at V and 6 bases at J, with 10 bases in the middle. CDR3 size: 12 residues. CDR1 is SNHLY, CDR2 FYNNEI, per germline. CDR3 in DNA: TGTGCCAGCAGTCTAGGGGTAGATGGCTACACCTTC. Protein product: CASSLGVDGYTF.

In its sample, this clonotype was seen many times. This chain uses TRBV12-3 or TRBV12-4 with TRBJ2-2; 11 bases fit TRBD2. With 4 bases clipped from V and 6 bases from J, the junction kept 4 bases outside the gene matches. The CDR3 runs 15 residues. CDR3 region: CASSSLAGVAGELFF. The CDR3 region has the DNA TGTGCCAGCAGTTCACTAGCGGGAGTAGCCGGGGAGCTGTTTTTT.